The clone carrying this T cell receptor beta chain was detected many times. Antigen specificity is unknown. This sample was taken from a study of T cells in Graves' hyperthyroidism and ophthalmopathy. Overall study findings and caveats: Most thyroid clonotypes with frequency above 0.001 were detected in blood.

This CDR3 is 12 amino acids long. The V and J ends lost 8 bases and 1 base, in that order; junction bases with no gene match: 2. Germline CDR1 and CDR2: SNHLY and FYNNEI. Amplified TCR beta CDR3 regions came from RNA transcripts. TCR CDR3 regions were first amplified by RT-PCR with HTBI primers. Using its own MiXCR run on the multiplex PCR reads, TCRdb lists one record per CDR3 protein. Among over 300,000 distinct CDR3 sequences listed, about 15% were seen once. Uncontrolled infection, other autoimmune disease, pregnancy or lactation led to exclusion. This sequence joins TRBV2 and TRBJ2-7; 7 bases align to TRBD2. The sequenced sample consisted of blood. The clonotype originates from a woman in her fifties or sixties with Graves' hyperthyroidism. The CDR3 loop is CASLAESYEQYF. CDR3 DNA: TGTGCCAGCCTAGCGGAGTCCTACGAGCAGTACTTC.